The text below deals with one TCR beta chain. The table came from immunoSEQ multiplex PCR; TCRdb's copy has only in-frame clones and leaves some out. The sample has about 260,000 clones, 75% to 90% seen once. The sample originates from a study of blood T cell repertoires in COVID-19. The CDR3 has 13 amino acids. Per the germline V gene, CDR1 is SGHDN and CDR2 is FVKESK. V was cut by 1 base and J by 7 bases, with 10 bases left in between. The genes are TRBV14 and TRBJ1-1; D might be TRBD1 (5 bases). Sequencing input: PBMCs or T cells enriched from blood (not recorded which). The receptor comes from a woman aged 40 to 55 who had been exposed to COVID-19. CDR3 amino acids: CASSQGRDYEAFF. The CDR3 coding sequence is TGTGCCAGCAGCCAAGGCAGGGACTATGAAGCTTTCTTT.